This entry concerns a single T cell receptor beta chain. Its antigen is not known. The source of the sample is a study of CXCR3-negative and CXCR3-positive naive CD8 T cells. Germline CDR1 MDHEN, CDR2 SYDVKM. The CDR3 loop spans 14 amino acids. Naive cells were sorted as CD45RO-, CCR7+, CD27+ and CD95-. Points from the study as a whole: More hydrophobic TRB CDR3s were found in CXCR3-positive naive cells than in CXCR3-negative naive cells. TRBV-TRBJ usage was similar across naive CXCR3 subsets but distinct in memory cells. TRB CDR3 properties served as the basis for inferring TCR strength, and surface CD5 was comparable between naive subsets.

UMI-tagged TRB cDNA libraries were built via 5' RACE. TCRdb re-called the 5' RACE reads and shows each CDR3 protein once, DNA omitted. Reported are just under 90,000 distinct CDR3 sequences; the ten largest clones contain about 0.8%. The clonotype comes from a human donor in good health. Some clones in this sample may be carry-over from other donors' samples. The V call is TRBV28, the J call TRBJ2-2. Input material: naive CXCR3+ CD8+ T cells from blood. Documented subset: CD45RO-CCR7+CD27+CD95- naive CD8+ T cells expressing CXCR3 (TNR3+). CDR3 region: CASSLLDESGELFF.